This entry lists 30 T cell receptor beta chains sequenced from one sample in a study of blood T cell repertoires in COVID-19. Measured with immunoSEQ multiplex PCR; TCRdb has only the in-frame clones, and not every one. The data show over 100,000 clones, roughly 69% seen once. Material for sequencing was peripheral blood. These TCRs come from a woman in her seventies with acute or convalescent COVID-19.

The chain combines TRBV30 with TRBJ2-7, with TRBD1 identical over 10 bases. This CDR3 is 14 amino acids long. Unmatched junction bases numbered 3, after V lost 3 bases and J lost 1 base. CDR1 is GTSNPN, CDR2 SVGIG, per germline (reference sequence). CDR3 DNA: TGTGCCTGGAGCTGGACAGGGGGTTCCTACGAGCAGTACTTC. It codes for CAWSWTGGSYEQYF.

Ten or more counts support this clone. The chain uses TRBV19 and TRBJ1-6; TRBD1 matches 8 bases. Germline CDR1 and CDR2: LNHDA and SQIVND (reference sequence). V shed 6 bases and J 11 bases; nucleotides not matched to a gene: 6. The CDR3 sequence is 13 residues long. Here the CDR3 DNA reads TGTGCCAGTAGGGACAGGGACGGGGCACCCCTCCACTTT. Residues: CASRDRDGAPLHF. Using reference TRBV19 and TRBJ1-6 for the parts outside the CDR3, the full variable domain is DGGITQSPKYLFRKEGQNVTLSCEQNLNHDAMYWYRQDPGQGLRLIYYSQIVNDFQKGDIAEGYSVSREKKESFPLTVTSAQKNPTAFYLCASRDRDGAPLHFGNGTRLTVT.

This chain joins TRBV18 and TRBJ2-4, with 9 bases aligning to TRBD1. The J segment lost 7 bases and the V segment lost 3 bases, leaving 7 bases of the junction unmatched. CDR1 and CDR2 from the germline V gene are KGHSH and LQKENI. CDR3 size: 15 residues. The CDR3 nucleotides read TGTGCCAGCTCACCCGGACAGGGGCTGGGGAACATTCAGTACTTC. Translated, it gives CASSPGQGLGNIQYF.

This chain's CDR3 is CASSPKRGGKNTEAFF. The DNA of the CDR3 is TGTGCCAGCTCACCGAAAAGAGGGGGAAAGAACACTGAAGCTTTCTTT. The chain joins TRBV18 to TRBJ1-1; perhaps TRBD1 as D (6 bases). The V gene's germline CDR1 is KGHSH and CDR2 LQKENI. The CDR3 is 16 residues long. V was pared by 3 bases and J by 1 base, with 15 bases between. The full variable domain, rest sourced from reference TRBV18 and TRBJ1-1, is NAGVMQNPRHLVRRRGQEARLRCSPMKGHSHVYWYRQLPEEGLKFMVYLQKENIIDESGMPKERFSAEFPKEGPSILRIQQVVRGDSAAYFCASSPKRGGKNTEAFFGQGTRLTVV.

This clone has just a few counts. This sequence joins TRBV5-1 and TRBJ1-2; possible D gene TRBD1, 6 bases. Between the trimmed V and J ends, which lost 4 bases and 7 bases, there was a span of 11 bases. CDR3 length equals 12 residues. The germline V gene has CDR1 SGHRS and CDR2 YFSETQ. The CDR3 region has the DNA TGCGCCAGCAGCACCCCGACAGGTGGCTACACCTTC. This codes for CASSTPTGGYTF.

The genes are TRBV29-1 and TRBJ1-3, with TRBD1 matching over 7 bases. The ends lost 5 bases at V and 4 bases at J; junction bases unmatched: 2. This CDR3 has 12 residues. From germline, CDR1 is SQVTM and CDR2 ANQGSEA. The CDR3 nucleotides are TGCAGCGTTACAGGGGCAGGAAACACCATATATTTT. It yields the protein CSVTGAGNTIYF. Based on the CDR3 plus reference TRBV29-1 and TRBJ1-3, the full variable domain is SAVISQKPSRDICQRGTSLTIQCQVDSQVTMMFWYRQQPGQSLTLIATANQGSEATYESGFVIDKFPISRPNLTFSTLTVSNMSPEDSSIYLCSVTGAGNTIYFGEGSWLTVV.

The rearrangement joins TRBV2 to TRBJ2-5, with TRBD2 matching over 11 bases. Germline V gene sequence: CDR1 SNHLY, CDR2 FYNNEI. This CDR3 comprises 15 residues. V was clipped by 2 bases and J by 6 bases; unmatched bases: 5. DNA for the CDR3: TGTGCCAGCAGTGAAAGTCTAGCGGGAGGAAAGACCCAGTACTTC. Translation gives CASSESLAGGKTQYF.

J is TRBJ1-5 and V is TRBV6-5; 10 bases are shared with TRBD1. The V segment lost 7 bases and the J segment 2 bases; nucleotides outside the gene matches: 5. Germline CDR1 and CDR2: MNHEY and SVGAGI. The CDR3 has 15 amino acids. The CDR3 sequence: CASTRQGAGNQPQHF. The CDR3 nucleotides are TGTGCCAGCACCAGACAGGGGGCAGGCAATCAGCCCCAGCATTTT.

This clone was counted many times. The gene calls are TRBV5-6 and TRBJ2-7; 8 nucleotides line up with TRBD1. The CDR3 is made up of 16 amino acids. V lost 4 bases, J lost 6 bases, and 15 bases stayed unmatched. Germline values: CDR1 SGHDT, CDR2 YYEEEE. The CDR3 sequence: CASSPDRGGSISEQYF. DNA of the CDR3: TGTGCCAGCAGCCCAGACAGGGGCGGTTCCATTTCCGAGCAGTACTTC. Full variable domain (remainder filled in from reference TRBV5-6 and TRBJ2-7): DAGVTQSPTHLIKTRGQQVTLRCSPKSGHDTVSWYQQALGQGPQFIFQYYEEEERQRGNFPDRFSGHQFPNYSSELNVNALLLGDSALYLCASSPDRGGSISEQYFGPGTRLTVT.

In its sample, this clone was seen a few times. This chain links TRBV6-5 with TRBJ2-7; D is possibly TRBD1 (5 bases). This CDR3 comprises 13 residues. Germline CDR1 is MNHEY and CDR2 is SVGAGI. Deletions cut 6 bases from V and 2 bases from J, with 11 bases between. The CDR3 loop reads CASSSDKAYEQYF. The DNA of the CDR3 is TGTGCCAGCAGCTCGGACAAAGCCTACGAGCAGTACTTC.

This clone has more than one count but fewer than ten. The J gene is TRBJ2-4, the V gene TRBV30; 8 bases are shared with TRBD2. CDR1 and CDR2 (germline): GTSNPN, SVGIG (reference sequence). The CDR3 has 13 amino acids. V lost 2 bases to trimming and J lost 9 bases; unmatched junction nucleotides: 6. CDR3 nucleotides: TGTGCCTGGAGTCCGGGAGGGAGGGGCATTCAGTACTTC. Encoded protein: CAWSPGGRGIQYF.

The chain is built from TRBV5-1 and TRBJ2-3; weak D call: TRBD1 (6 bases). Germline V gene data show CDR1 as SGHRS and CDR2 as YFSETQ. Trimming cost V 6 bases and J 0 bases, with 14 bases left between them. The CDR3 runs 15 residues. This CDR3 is CASKGVRRSTDTQYF. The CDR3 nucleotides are TGCGCCAGCAAGGGGGTACGTCGGAGCACAGATACGCAGTATTTT.

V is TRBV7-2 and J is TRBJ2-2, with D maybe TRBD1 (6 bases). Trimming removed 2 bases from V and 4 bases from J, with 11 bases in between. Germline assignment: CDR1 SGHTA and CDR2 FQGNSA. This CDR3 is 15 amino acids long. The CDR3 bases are TGTGCCAGCAGCTTACCTGGGACACTCACCGGGGAGCTGTTTTTT. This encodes CASSLPGTLTGELFF.

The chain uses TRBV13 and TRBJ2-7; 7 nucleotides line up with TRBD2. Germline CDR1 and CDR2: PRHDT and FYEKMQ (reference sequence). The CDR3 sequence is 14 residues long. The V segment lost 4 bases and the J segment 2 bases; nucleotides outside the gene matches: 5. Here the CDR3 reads CASSYRTSTYEQYF. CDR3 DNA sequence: TGTGCCAGCAGCTACCGGACTAGTACCTACGAGCAGTACTTC.

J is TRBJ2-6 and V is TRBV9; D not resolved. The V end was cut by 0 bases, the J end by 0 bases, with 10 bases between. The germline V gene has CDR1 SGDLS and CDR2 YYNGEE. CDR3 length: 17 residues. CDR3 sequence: CASSVDFGGSGANVLTF. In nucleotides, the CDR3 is TGTGCCAGCAGCGTAGACTTCGGCGGCTCTGGGGCCAACGTCCTGACTTTC.

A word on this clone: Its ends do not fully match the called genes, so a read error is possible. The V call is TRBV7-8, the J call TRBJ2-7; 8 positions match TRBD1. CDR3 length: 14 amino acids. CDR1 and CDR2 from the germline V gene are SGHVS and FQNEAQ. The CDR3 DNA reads TGTGCCAGCAGCCTCCGTTGGACAGGGTACGAGCAGCACTTC. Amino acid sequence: CASSLRWTGYEQHF.

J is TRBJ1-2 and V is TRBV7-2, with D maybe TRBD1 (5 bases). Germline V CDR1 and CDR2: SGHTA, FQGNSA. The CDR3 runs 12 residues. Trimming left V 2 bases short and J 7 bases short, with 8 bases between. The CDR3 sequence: CASSLQGTGYTF. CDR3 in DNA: TGTGCCAGCAGCTTACAGGGAACTGGCTACACCTTC.

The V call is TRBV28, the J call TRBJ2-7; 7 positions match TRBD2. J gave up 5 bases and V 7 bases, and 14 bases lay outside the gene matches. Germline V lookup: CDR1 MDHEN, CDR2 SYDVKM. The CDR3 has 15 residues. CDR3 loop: CASTRGGVGNNEQYF. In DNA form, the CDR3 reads TGTGCCAGCACCCGTGGGGGGGTAGGAAACAACGAGCAGTACTTC. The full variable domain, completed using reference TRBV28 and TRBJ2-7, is DVKVTQSSRYLVKRTGEKVFLECVQDMDHENMFWYRQDPGLGLRLIYFSYDVKMKEKGDIPEGYSVSREKKERFSLILESASTNQTSMYLCASTRGGVGNNEQYFGPGTRLTVT.

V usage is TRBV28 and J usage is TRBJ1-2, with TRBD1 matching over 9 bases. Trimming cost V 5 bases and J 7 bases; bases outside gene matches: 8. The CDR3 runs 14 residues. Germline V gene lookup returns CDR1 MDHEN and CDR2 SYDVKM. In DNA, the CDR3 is TGTGCCAGCAGTGCCCCCGGGACAGGGATTGGCTACACCTTC. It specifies CASSAPGTGIGYTF.

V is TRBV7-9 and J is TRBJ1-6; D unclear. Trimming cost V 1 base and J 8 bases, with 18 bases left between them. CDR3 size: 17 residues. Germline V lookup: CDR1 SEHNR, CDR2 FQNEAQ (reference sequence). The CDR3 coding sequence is TGTGCCAGCAGCTTAGTTCGGAGCAGCGGAGTATATTCACCCCTCCACTTT. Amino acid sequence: CASSLVRSSGVYSPLHF.

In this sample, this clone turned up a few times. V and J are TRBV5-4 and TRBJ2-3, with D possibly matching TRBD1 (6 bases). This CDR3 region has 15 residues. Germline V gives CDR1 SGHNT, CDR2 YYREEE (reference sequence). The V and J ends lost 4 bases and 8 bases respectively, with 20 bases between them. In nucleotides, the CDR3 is TGTGCCAGCAGCCCTCCTGGTAGTGCACAGGGTACGCAGTATTTT. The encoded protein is CASSPPGSAQGTQYF.

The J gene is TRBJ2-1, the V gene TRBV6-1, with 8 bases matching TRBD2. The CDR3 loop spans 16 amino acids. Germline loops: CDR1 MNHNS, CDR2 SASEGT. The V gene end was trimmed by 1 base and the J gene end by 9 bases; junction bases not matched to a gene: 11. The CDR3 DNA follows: TGTGCCAGCAGTGAAGTGTTCGGGAGGGAGGTAAGTGAGCAGTTCTTC. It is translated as CASSEVFGREVSEQFF.

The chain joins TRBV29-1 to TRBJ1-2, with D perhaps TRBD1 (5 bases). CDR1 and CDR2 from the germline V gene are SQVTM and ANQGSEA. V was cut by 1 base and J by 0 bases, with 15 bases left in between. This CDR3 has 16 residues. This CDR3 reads CSVEVSLRQTNYGYTF. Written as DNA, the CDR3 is TGCAGCGTTGAAGTAAGCCTTAGACAGACTAACTATGGCTACACCTTC. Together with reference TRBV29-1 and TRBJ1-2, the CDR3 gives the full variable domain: SAVISQKPSRDICQRGTSLTIQCQVDSQVTMMFWYRQQPGQSLTLIATANQGSEATYESGFVIDKFPISRPNLTFSTLTVSNMSPEDSSIYLCSVEVSLRQTNYGYTFGSGTRLTVV.

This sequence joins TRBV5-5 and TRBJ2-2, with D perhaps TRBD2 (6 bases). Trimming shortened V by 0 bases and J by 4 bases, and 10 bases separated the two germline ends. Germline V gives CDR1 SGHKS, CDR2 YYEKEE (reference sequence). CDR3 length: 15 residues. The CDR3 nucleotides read TGTGCCAGCAGCTTGGTTAGGGGAGGCACCGGGGAGCTGTTTTTT. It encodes CASSLVRGGTGELFF.

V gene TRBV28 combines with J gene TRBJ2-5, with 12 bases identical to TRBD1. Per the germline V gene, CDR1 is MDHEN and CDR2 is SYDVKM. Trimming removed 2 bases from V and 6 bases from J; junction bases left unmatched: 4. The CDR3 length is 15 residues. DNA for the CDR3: TGTGCCAGCAGTTTAAGGGACAGGGGGCCGAAGACCCAGTACTTC. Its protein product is CASSLRDRGPKTQYF.

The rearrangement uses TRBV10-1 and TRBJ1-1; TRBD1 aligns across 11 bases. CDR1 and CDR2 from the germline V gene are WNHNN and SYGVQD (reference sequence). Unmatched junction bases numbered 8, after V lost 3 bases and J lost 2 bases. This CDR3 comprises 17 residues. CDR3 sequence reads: CASSEPGQGEVNTEAFF. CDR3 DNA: TGCGCCAGCAGTGAACCGGGACAGGGGGAAGTTAACACTGAAGCTTTCTTT.

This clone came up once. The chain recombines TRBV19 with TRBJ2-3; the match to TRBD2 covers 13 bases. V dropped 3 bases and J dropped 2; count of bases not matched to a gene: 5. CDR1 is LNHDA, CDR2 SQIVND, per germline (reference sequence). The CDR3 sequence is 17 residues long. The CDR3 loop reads CASSIPGLAGATDTQYF. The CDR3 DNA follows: TGTGCCAGTAGTATTCCCGGACTAGCGGGAGCCACAGATACGCAGTATTTT.

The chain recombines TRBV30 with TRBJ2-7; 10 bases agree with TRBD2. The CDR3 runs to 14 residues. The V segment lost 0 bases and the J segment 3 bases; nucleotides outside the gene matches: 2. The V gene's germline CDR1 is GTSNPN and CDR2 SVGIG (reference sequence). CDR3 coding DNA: TGTGCCTGGAGTGTACTAGCGGGACACTACGAGCAGTACTTC. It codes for CAWSVLAGHYEQYF.

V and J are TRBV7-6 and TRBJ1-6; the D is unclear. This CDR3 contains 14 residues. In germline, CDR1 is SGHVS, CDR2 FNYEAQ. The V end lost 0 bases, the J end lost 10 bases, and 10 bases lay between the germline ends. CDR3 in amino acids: CASSLAGSDSPLHF. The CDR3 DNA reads TGTGCCAGCAGCTTAGCGGGTAGCGACTCACCCCTCCACTTT.

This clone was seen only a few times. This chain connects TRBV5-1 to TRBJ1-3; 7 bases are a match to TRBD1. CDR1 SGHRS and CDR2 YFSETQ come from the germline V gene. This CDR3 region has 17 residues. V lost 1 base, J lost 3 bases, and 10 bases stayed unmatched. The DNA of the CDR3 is TGCGCCAGCAGCTTGACACCCTTGTCAGGGGGTGGAAACACCATATATTTT. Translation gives CASSLTPLSGGGNTIYF.